This T cell receptor beta chain emerged from a study of shared clonotypes between healthy human individuals. The donors, all of them Caucasian adults, lived in Nashville, Tennessee. This clone was seen more than once but under ten times. The repertoire was sequenced with immunoSEQ multiplex PCR; TCRdb's copy has only in-frame clones and lacks some. The table records some 200,000 clones, 65% of them present only once. Trimming removed 0 bases from V and 0 bases from J, with 7 bases in between. Germline V lookup: CDR1 SGHTS, CDR2 YDEGEE. The CDR3 length is 15 residues. The chain combines TRBV5-8 with TRBJ1-5; no definite D call. The source is a man aged 25-45 years in good health. The specimen sequenced was memory CD4+ T cells sorted from blood. Subset described: CD45RA-negative fraction. The CDR3 spells CASSLADFSNQPQHF. CDR3 DNA sequence: TGTGCCAGCAGCTTGGCCGACTTTAGCAATCAGCCCCAGCATTTT.